This T cell receptor beta chain was recovered during a study of T cell changes during pregnancy in multiple sclerosis (dated by TCRdb to 2018 to 2020). Regarding the research as a whole: The study examined how the T cell repertoire changed over the course of pregnancy in women with multiple sclerosis.

Library prep was done by the immunoSEQ multiplex PCR assay. Here the immuneACCESS table is served through TCRdb, limited to in-frame sequences with V and J called. Missing clones are a known gap in these copies; in checked studies unresolved V genes cover under half, and the rest lacks a known reason. In all, the sample holds 100,000 or so clones, and under 95% of those were seen once. The ten largest clones take up about 0.98% of the sample. Note on this clone: No cognate antigen has been identified for it. Base-call qualities are not available, and no considerably larger clone is one nucleotide away.

The CDR3 runs 14 amino acids, cysteine and phenylalanine included. Only the CDR3 DNA stays, 42 bases, in frame from base 1. The germline V gene gives CDR1 as KGHSH and CDR2 as LQKENI. Trimming at the junction amounts to 4 bases on V and 8 bases on J, and the germline ends lie 15 bases apart. Sequenced material: peripheral blood, taken after pregnancy. Recombination connected TRBV18 to TRBJ2-1, and the D gene may be TRBD1, 5 bases matching. The source of this sequence is a female donor with multiple sclerosis, enrolled in a pregnancy study. CDR3 reads: CASSQTERNYEQFF. The sequenced DNA: TGTGCCAGCTCACAGACAGAAAGAAACTATGAGCAGTTCTTC.